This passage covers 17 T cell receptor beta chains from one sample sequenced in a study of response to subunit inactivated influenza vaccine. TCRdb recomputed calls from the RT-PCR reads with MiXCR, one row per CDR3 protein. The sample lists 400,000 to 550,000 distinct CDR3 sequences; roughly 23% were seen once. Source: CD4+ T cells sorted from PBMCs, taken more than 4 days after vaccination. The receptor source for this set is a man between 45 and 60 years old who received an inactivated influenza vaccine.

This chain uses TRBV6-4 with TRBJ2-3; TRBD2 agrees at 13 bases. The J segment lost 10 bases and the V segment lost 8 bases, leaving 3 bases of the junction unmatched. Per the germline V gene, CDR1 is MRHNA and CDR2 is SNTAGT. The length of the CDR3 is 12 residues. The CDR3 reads CASRTSGGSQYF. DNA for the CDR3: TGTGCCAGCCGGACTAGCGGGGGATCGCAGTATTTT.

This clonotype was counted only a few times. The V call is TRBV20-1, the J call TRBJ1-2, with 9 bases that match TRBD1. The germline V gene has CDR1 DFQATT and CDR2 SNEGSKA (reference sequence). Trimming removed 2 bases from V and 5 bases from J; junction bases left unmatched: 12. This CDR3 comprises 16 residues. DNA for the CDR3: TGCAGTGCTAGACCCCAAAAAGGACAGGGGATTTATGGCTACACCTTC. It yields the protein CSARPQKGQGIYGYTF.

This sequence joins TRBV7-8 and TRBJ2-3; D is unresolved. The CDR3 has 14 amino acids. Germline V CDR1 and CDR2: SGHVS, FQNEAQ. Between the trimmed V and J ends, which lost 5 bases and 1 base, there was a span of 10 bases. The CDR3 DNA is TGTGCCAGCAGCCCAGCTATGGGCACAGATACGCAGTATTTT. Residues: CASSPAMGTDTQYF. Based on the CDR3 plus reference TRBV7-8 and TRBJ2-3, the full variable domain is GAGVSQSPRYKVAKRGQDVALRCDPISGHVSLFWYQQALGQGPEFLTYFQNEAQLDKSGLPSDRFFAERPEGSVSTLKIQRTQQEDSAVYLCASSPAMGTDTQYFGPGTRLTVL.

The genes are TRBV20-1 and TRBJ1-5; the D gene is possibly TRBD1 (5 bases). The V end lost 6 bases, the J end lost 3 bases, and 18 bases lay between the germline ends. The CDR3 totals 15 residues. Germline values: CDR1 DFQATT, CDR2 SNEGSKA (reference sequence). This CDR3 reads CSAKGRAGVNQPQHF. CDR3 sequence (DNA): TGCAGTGCAAAGGGGAGGGCGGGGGTCAATCAGCCCCAGCATTTT.

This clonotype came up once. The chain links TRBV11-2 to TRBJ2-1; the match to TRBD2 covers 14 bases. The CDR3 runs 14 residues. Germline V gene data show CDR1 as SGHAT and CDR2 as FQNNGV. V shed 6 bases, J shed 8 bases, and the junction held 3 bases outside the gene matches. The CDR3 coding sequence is TGTGCCAGCAGGACTAGCGGGAGGGTCTATGAGCAGTTCTTC. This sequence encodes CASRTSGRVYEQFF.

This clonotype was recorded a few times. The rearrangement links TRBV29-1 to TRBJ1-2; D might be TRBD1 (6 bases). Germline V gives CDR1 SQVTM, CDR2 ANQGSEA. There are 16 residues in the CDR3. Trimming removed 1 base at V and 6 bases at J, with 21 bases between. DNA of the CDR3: TGCAGCGTTGAAGGCGATAATAGGGGGGGGGTGGATGGCTACACCTTC. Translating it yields CSVEGDNRGGVDGYTF.

As DNA, the CDR3 is TGTGCCAGCAGAGAGGACAGGGAAGCCAAAAACATTCAGTACTTC. Protein product: CASREDREAKNIQYF. This chain connects TRBV6-1 to TRBJ2-4; 8 nucleotides agree with TRBD1. This CDR3 is built from 15 residues. Trimming cost V 6 bases and J 0 bases; bases outside gene matches: 4. Germline V gives CDR1 MNHNS, CDR2 SASEGT.

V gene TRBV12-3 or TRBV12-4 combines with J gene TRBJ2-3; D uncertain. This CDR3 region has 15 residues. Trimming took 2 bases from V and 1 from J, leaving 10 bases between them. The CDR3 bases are TGTGCCAGCAGTTTATACGCACCGGGCACAGATACGCAGTATTTT. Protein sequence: CASSLYAPGTDTQYF.

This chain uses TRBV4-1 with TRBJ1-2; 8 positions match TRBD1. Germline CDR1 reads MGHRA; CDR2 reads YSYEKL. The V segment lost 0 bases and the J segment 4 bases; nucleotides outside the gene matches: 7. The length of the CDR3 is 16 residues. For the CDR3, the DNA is TGCGCCAGCAGCCAAGATCCCCAGGGGGCCGTCTATGGCTACACCTTC. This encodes CASSQDPQGAVYGYTF.

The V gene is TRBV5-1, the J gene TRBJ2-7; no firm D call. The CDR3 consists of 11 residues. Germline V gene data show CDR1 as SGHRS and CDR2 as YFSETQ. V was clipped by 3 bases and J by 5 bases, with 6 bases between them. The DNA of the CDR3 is TGCGCCAGCAGCTGGGGAAACGAGCAGTACTTC. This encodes CASSWGNEQYF.

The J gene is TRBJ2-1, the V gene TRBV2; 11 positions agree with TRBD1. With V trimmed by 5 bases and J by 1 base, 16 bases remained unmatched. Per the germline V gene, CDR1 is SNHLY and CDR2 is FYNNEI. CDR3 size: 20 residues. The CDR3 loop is CASSKTGTGGTLGSYNEQFF. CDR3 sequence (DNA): TGTGCCAGCAGTAAAACCGGGACAGGGGGTACCCTAGGTTCCTACAATGAGCAGTTCTTC.

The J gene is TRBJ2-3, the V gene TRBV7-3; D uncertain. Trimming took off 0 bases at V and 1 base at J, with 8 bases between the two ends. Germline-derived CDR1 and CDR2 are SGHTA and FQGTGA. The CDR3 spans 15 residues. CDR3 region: CASSLTGLGTDTQYF. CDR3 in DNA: TGTGCCAGCAGCTTAACAGGTTTGGGCACAGATACGCAGTATTTT.

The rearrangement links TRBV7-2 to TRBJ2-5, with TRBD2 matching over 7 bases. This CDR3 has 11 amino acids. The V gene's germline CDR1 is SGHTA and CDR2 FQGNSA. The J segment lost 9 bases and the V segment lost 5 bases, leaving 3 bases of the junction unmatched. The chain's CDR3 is CASSRGGPQYF. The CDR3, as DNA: TGTGCCAGCAGCAGGGGAGGGCCCCAGTACTTC.

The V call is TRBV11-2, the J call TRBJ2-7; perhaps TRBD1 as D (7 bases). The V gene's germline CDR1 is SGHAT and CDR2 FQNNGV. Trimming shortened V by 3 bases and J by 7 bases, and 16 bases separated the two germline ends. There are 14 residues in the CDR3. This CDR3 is CASSFQGQAGEQYF. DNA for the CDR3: TGTGCCAGCAGCTTCCAAGGACAGGCGGGGGAGCAGTACTTC.

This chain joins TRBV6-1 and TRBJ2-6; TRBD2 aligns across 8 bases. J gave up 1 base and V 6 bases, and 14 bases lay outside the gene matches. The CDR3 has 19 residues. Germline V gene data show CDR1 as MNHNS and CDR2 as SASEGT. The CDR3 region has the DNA TGTGCCAGCAGCCGACCCCGTGAGCGGGGGTCTTCTGGGGCCAACGTCCTGACTTTC. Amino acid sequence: CASSRPRERGSSGANVLTF.

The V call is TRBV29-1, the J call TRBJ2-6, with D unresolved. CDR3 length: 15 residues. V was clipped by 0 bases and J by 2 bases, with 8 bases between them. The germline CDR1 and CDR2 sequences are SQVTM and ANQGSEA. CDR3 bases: TGCAGCGTTGAAGATCTGCCTGCTGGGGCCAACGTCCTGACTTTC. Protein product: CSVEDLPAGANVLTF.

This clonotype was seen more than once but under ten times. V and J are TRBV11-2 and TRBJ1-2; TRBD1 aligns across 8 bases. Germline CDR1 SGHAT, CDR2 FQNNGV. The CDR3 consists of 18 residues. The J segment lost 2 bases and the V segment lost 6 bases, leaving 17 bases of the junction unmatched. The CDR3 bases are TGTGCCAGCAGTCGTTACGGTACAGGGGGTAGTGGAAACTATGGCTACACCTTC. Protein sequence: CASSRYGTGGSGNYGYTF.